This T cell receptor (beta chain) is from a study of cytomegalovirus exposure and HLA in healthy donors. Notes on the study in general: It was confirmed in vitro that a few of the CMV-associated chains were specific for CMV antigens.

Per the germline V gene, CDR1 is SGHAT and CDR2 is FQNNGV. The ends were cut back, 5 bases at V and 2 bases at J, with 13 bases in the middle. The CDR3 runs 14 residues. This clone was seen a few times. Its antigen is not known. The table came from immunoSEQ multiplex PCR; TCRdb's copy has only in-frame clones and leaves some out. Of more than 200,000 clones listed, more than 85% are singletons. The clonotype originates from a man between 18 and 35 years old in good health and CMV-seropositive. Sequencing was performed on PBMCs. V is TRBV11-2 and J is TRBJ2-7, with D perhaps matching TRBD2 (5 bases). CDR3 amino acids: CASSDWTPPYEQYF. DNA for the CDR3: TGTGCCAGCAGCGATTGGACTCCTCCCTACGAGCAGTACTTC.